This TCR beta chain was captured by sequencing in a study of cytomegalovirus exposure and HLA in healthy donors. General study results and limits: In an earlier analysis, in about 530 donors, most V segments appeared productive either ~87% or ~30% of the time.

The PCR ran on 60 Vbeta and 13 Jbeta primers. TCRdb's table, derived via immunoSEQ multiplex PCR, lists solely in-frame clones and lacks some. The sample contains around 140,000 clones, over 65% of which appear only once. Donors were ostensibly healthy at sampling, although undocumented immune exposures were probable. As for this clone: Its antigen is unidentified.

Germline V gene data show CDR1 as MRHNA and CDR2 as SNTAGT. V gave up 6 bases and J gave up 2 bases; unmatched junction bases: 3. The CDR3 length is 13 residues. This clonotype was sampled from a man aged 35 to 55 in good health and CMV-seropositive. Specimen: PBMCs. The genes are TRBV6-4 and TRBJ2-5; 7 bases match TRBD1. CDR3 nucleotides: TGTGCCAGCAGGACCAGGGGGCAAGAGACCCAGTACTTC. Amino acids: CASRTRGQETQYF.